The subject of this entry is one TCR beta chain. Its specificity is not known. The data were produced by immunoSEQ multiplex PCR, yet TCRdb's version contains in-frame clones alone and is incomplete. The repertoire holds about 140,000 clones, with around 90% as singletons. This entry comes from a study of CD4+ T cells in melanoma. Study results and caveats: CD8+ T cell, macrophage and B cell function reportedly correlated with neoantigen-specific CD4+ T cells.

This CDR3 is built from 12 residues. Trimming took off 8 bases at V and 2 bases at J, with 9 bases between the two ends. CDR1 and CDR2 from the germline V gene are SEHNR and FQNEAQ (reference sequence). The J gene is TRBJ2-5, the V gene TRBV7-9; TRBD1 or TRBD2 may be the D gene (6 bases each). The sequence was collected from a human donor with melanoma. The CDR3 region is CASGGRQETQYF. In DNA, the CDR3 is TGTGCCAGCGGGGGGCGACAAGAGACCCAGTACTTC.